This paragraph reports one T cell receptor (beta chain). Produced via immunoSEQ multiplex PCR; TCRdb's table is partial and in-frame only. The profile shows about 92,000 clones, around 80% of them singletons. The sample belongs to a study of control samples from healthy donors and cancer patients. Deletions cut 0 bases from V and 8 bases from J, with 14 bases between. CDR3 length: 15 amino acids. Germline V gene lookup returns CDR1 SGHRS and CDR2 YFSETQ. The chain joins TRBV5-1 to TRBJ1-4; D perhaps matches TRBD1 (5 bases). The source of this sequence is a woman in her sixties or seventies in good health. Sequences were obtained from blood. This chain's CDR3 is CASSLAGRQEEKLFF. CDR3 coding DNA: TGCGCCAGCAGCTTGGCAGGGAGGCAGGAAGAAAAACTGTTTTTT. Using reference TRBV5-1 and TRBJ1-4 for the parts outside the CDR3, the full variable domain is KAGVTQTPRYLIKTRGQQVTLSCSPISGHRSVSWYQQTPGQGLQFLFEYFSETQRNKGNFPGRFSGRQFSNSRSEMNVSTLELGDSALYLCASSLAGRQEEKLFFGSGTQLSVL.